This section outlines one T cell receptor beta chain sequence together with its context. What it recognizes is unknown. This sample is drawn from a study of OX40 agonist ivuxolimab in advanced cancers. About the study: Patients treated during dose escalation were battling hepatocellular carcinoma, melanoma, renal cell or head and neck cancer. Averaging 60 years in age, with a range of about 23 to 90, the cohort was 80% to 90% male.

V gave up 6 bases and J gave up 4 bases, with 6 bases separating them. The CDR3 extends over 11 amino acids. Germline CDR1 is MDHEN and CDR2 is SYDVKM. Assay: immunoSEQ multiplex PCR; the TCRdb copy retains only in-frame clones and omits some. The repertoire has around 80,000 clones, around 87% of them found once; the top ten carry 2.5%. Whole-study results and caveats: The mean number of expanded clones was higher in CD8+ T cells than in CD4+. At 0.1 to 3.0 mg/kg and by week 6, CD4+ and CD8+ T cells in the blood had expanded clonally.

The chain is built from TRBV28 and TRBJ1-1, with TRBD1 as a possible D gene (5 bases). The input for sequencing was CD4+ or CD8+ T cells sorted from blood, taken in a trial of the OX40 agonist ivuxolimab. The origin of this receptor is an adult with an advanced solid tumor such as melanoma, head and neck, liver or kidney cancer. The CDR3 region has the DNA TGTGCCAGCAGGCAGGGCACTGAAGCTTTCTTT. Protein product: CASRQGTEAFF.